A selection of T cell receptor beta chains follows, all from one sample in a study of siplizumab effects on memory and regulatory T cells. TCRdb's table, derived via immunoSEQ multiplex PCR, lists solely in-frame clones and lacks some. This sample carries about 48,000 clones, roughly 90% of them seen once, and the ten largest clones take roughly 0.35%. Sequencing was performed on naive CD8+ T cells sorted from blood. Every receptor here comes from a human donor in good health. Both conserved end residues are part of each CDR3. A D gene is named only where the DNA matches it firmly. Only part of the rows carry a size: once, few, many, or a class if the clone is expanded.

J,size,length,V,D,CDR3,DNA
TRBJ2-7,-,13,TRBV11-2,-,CASSLEPGGEQYF,TGTGCCAGCAGCTTAGAACCCGGTGGGGAGCAGTACTTC
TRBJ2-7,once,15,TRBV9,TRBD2,CASSAPASGSYEQYF,TGTGCCAGCAGCGCCCCGGCTAGCGGGAGCTACGAGCAGTACTTC
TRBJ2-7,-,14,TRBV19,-,CASSINPIGNEQYF,TGTGCCAGTAGTATAAACCCGATCGGTAACGAGCAGTACTTC
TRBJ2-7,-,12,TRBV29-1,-,CSALASGFEQYF,TGCAGCGCACTCGCTTCGGGGTTCGAGCAGTACTTC
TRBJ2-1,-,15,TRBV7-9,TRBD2,CASSFTSGGLNEQFF,TGTGCCAGCAGCTTTACTAGCGGGGGGCTCAATGAGCAGTTCTTC
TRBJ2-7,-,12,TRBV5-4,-,CASSLGGEEQYF,TGTGCCAGCAGCTTGGGAGGGGAGGAGCAGTACTTC
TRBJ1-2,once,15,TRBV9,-,CASTPLQTSNYGYTF,TGTGCCAGCACCCCCCTACAGACATCGAACTATGGCTACACCTTC
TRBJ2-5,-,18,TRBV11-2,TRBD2,CASSLDGWSGGHQETQYF,TGTGCCAGCAGCTTAGATGGGTGGAGCGGGGGCCATCAAGAGACCCAGTACTTC
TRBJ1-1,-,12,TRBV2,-,CASSGPGTEAFF,TGTGCCAGCAGTGGGCCGGGCACTGAAGCTTTCTTT
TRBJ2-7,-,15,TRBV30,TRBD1,CASRRTGGSSYEQYF,TGTGCCTCTCGCCGTACAGGGGGCTCTTCCTACGAGCAGTACTTC
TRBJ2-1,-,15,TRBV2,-,CASSENPGSYNEQFF,TGTGCCAGCAGTGAAAATCCAGGGTCCTACAATGAGCAGTTCTTC
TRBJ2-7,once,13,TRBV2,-,CASRGAGHYEQYF,TGTGCCAGCAGAGGGGCAGGACACTACGAGCAGTACTTC
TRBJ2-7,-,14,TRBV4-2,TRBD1,CASSLGTGWYEQYF,TGTGCCAGCAGCCTGGGGACAGGGTGGTACGAGCAGTACTTC
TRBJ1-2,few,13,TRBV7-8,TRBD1,CATSDRGLYGYTF,TGTGCCACCTCGGACAGGGGACTCTATGGCTACACCTTC
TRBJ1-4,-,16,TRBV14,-,CASSQSEATTNEKLFF,TGTGCCAGCAGCCAATCTGAAGCGACAACTAATGAAAAACTGTTTTTT
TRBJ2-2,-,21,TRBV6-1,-,CASSEGSRALAQLMNTGELFF,TGTGCCAGCAGTGAAGGCTCCAGGGCACTAGCCCAACTTATGAACACCGGGGAGCTGTTTTTT
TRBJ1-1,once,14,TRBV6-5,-,CASSYSMGITEAFF,TGTGCCAGCAGTTACTCGATGGGCATAACTGAAGCTTTCTTT
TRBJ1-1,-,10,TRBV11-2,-,CASSLKEAFF,TGTGCCAGCAGCCTTAAGGAAGCTTTCTTT
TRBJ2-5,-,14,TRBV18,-,CASSRPGVEETQYF,TGTGCCAGCTCAAGACCGGGGGTTGAAGAGACCCAGTACTTC
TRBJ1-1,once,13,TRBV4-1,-,CAGSLDMNTEAFF,TGCGCCGGATCTTTGGACATGAACACTGAAGCTTTCTTT
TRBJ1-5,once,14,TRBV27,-,CASSLFGGNQPQHF,TGTGCCAGCAGTTTATTCGGGGGCAATCAGCCCCAGCATTTT
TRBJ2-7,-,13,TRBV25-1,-,CASSEYDFYEQYF,TGTGCCAGCAGTGAATACGACTTCTACGAGCAGTACTTC
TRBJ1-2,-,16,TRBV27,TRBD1,CASSLSIPAGGEGYTF,TGTGCCAGCAGTTTATCTATTCCGGCAGGGGGGGAAGGCTACACCTTC